These T cell receptor beta chains were read from a single sample in a study of blood T cells in healthy people across ages. From the 5' RACE reads, TCRdb called clonotypes with MiXCR, one entry per CDR3 protein. This sample carries roughly 680,000 distinct CDR3 sequences, roughly half of them seen once, and the ten largest clones take around an eighth. Sequenced sample: blood. The receptor set was obtained from a woman of 80 years or more in good health. CDR3s include the opening cysteine and the closing phenylalanine or tryptophan. A D gene is named only where the DNA matches it firmly. Rows give clone size only sometimes, using once, few, many, or a class for an expanded clone.

TRBJ1-4 | - | TRBV7-9 | - | CASSTMGRGTNEKLFF | TGTGCCAGCAGCACAATGGGGAGGGGAACTAATGAAAAACTGTTTTTT
TRBJ1-2 | - | TRBV20-1 | - | CSARDDSGADYGYTF | TGCAGTGCTAGAGACGATTCCGGCGCAGACTATGGCTACACCTTC
TRBJ2-1 | - | TRBV9 | - | CASSVSAPTHNEQFF | TGTGCCAGCAGCGTATCAGCCCCCACACACAATGAGCAGTTCTTC
TRBJ2-1 | - | TRBV5-1 | - | CASSLGRSTYNEQFF | TGCGCCAGCAGCTTGGGCAGATCCACCTACAATGAGCAGTTCTTC
TRBJ2-6 | TRBD2 | TRBV4-2 | - | CASSPVAGADSGANVLTF | TGTGCCAGCAGCCCGGTAGCGGGGGCGGACTCTGGGGCCAACGTCCTGACTTTC
TRBJ2-5 | TRBD2 | TRBV18 | - | CASAPGLAQETQYF | TGTGCCAGCGCACCGGGACTAGCCCAAGAGACCCAGTACTTC
TRBJ2-7 | - | TRBV24-1 | - | CATSDFGPYYNEQYF | TGTGCCACCAGTGATTTTGGCCCTTACTACAATGAGCAGTACTTC
TRBJ2-1 | TRBD2 | TRBV5-1 | - | CASSLGTSGFRRGGYNEQFF | TGCGCCAGCAGCCTCGGGACTAGCGGGTTCCGGAGGGGGGGTTACAATGAGCAGTTCTTC
TRBJ2-2 | TRBD2 | TRBV4-2 | - | CASSPKTSTSGRRTGELFF | TGTGCCAGCAGCCCAAAGACCTCGACTAGCGGGAGAAGGACCGGGGAGCTGTTTTTT
TRBJ2-1 | TRBD1 | TRBV7-7 | - | CASSLGQGAENEQFF | TGTGCTAGCAGCTTGGGCCAGGGGGCTGAGAATGAGCAGTTCTTC
TRBJ1-1 | TRBD1 | TRBV9 | - | CASSGRDSNTEAFF | TGTGCCAGCAGCGGTAGGGACAGCAACACTGAAGCTTTCTTT
TRBJ2-7 | - | TRBV5-1 | - | CASSFARGYEQYF | TGCGCCAGCAGTTTTGCGAGGGGATACGAGCAGTACTTC
TRBJ2-3 | TRBD2 | TRBV7-2 | - | CASSLGRTSGGSDTQYF | TGTGCCAGCAGCTTAGGGCGGACTAGCGGGGGCTCGGATACGCAGTATTTT
TRBJ2-1 | - | TRBV27 | once | CASRPLTGYEQFF | TGTGCCAGCAGACCTCTCACAGGGTACGAGCAGTTCTTC
TRBJ2-3 | - | TRBV30 | - | CAWNRLNTDTQYF | TGTGCCTGGAACCGGCTGAACACAGATACGCAGTATTTT
TRBJ2-1 | TRBD1 | TRBV20-1 | - | CSARDGDRDFNEQFF | TGCAGTGCTAGAGATGGGGACAGGGATTTCAATGAGCAGTTCTTC
TRBJ1-2 | TRBD1 | TRBV10-3 | - | CAIRGQPNYGYTF | TGTGCCATCAGGGGACAGCCTAACTATGGCTACACCTTC